The T cell receptor (beta chain) described here comes from a study of cytomegalovirus exposure and HLA in healthy donors. Findings and caveats of the study: Among the CMV-associated chains, a few were confirmed in vitro as specific for CMV antigens. TCR sequences were mostly rare, though some public TCRs occurred in many donors. As a later analysis showed, a missense DCLRE1C variant was linked to trimming of TCR beta V- and J-genes.

The PCR used 60 Vbeta and 13 Jbeta primers. The data were produced by immunoSEQ multiplex PCR, yet TCRdb's version contains in-frame clones alone and is incomplete. This sample has 95,000 to 130,000 clones, with roughly 9% found just once. CDR3 size: 15 residues. Germline CDR1 reads SGHRS; CDR2 reads YFSETQ. J lost 6 bases, V lost 0 bases, and 6 bases had no gene match. Comment on this clone: The antigen remains undetermined.

V is TRBV5-1 and J is TRBJ2-7; 10 bases are shared with TRBD1. Source material: PBMCs. This sequence was found in a man aged 30 to 39 in good health and CMV-seronegative. The CDR3 DNA follows: TGCGCCAGCAGCTTGGCTTACGACAGGGGGCGCGAGCAGTACTTC. Translated: CASSLAYDRGREQYF.